The 7 T cell receptor beta chains below were found in one sample sequenced in a study of blood T cell repertoires in COVID-19. TCRdb keeps only in-frame clones here, not all; method: immunoSEQ multiplex PCR. The repertoire has roughly 140,000 clones, approximately 91% of them found once; the top ten carry more than 9%. The source material was peripheral blood. These receptors all stem from a man over 45 with active or convalescent COVID-19.

CDR3 protein: CSVDRQGNTGELFF. CDR3 sequence (DNA): TGCAGCGTTGACCGGCAGGGGAACACCGGGGAGCTGTTTTTT. The rearrangement links TRBV29-1 to TRBJ2-2; TRBD1 might be the D (5 bases). This CDR3 is built from 14 residues. V was trimmed by 3 bases and J by 1 base, leaving 9 bases between them. Germline-derived CDR1 and CDR2 are SQVTM and ANQGSEA.

The chain is built from TRBV3-1 (or the pseudogene TRBV3-2) and TRBJ1-1; 8 bases map to TRBD1. Germline V gene lookup returns CDR1 LGHDT and CDR2 YNNKEL (reference sequence). The CDR3 runs to 14 residues. V gave up 5 bases and J gave up 3 bases; unmatched junction bases: 5. CDR3 bases: TGTGCCAGCAGCGGGGGACAGGTGCACACTGAAGCTTTCTTT. Translating gives CASSGGQVHTEAFF.

The chain is built from TRBV16 and TRBJ1-1, with D possibly being TRBD1 (6 bases). Trimming shortened V by 5 bases and J by 1 base, and 14 bases separated the two germline ends. The CDR3 runs to 15 residues. The germline gives CDR1 KGHSY, CDR2 FQNENV. The CDR3 nucleotides read TGTGCCAGCAGCACTCTTGACAGGACGAACACTGAAGCTTTCTTT. Protein: CASSTLDRTNTEAFF. Complete variable domain (other parts from reference TRBV16 and TRBJ1-1): GEEVAQTPKHLVRGEGQKAKLYCAPIKGHSYVFWYQQVLKNEFKFLISFQNENVFDETGMPKERFSAKCLPNSPCSLEIQATKLEDSAVYFCASSTLDRTNTEAFFGQGTRLTVV.

The V call is TRBV11-2, the J call TRBJ1-1, with a weak D call TRBD1 (6 bases). Trimming left V 5 bases short and J 2 bases short, with 21 bases between. This CDR3 region has 17 residues. Germline CDR1 is SGHAT and CDR2 is FQNNGV. For the CDR3, the DNA is TGTGCCAGCAGCGTAGGCACAGGGAGAGGGATTAACACTGAAGCTTTCTTT. It specifies CASSVGTGRGINTEAFF.

This chain joins TRBV12-5 and TRBJ1-5, with 10 bases fitting TRBD1. CDR1 LGHNT and CDR2 FRNRAP come from the germline V gene. The CDR3 is 18 residues long. V shed 2 bases and J 9 bases; nucleotides not matched to a gene: 16. The CDR3 DNA is TGTGCTAGTGGTTTGCCGCCGGGACAGGGGATTCCCCTTTGGCCCCAGCATTTT. Translation gives CASGLPPGQGIPLWPQHF.

This chain links TRBV3-1 (or the pseudogene TRBV3-2) with TRBJ2-1; TRBD2 might be the D (5 bases). The germline V gene has CDR1 LGHDT and CDR2 YNNKEL (reference sequence). The length of the CDR3 is 13 residues. Trimming took off 4 bases at V and 8 bases at J, with 12 bases between the two ends. CDR3 loop: CASSRGYGDEQFF. The DNA of the CDR3 is TGTGCCAGCAGCCGCGGGTATGGCGATGAGCAGTTCTTC.

The rearrangement links TRBV28 to TRBJ1-4, with TRBD1 identical over 7 bases. CDR1 and CDR2 from the germline V gene are MDHEN and SYDVKM. The CDR3 consists of 14 residues. The trim removed 1 base at V and 10 bases at J, leaving 6 bases unmatched. The CDR3 DNA sequence: TGTGCCAGCAGTTTATTGTACAGGGGAGGAAAACTGTTTTTT. This codes for CASSLLYRGGKLFF. Drawing the rest from reference TRBV28 and TRBJ1-4, the complete variable domain is DVKVTQSSRYLVKRTGEKVFLECVQDMDHENMFWYRQDPGLGLRLIYFSYDVKMKEKGDIPEGYSVSREKKERFSLILESASTNQTSMYLCASSLLYRGGKLFFGSGTQLSVL.